This T cell receptor beta chain was sequenced in a study of early T cells in non-severe SARS-CoV-2 infection. At the level of the study: Alpha and beta chains were unpaired, from unsorted whole-blood bulk RNA.

Attached unique molecular identifiers marked individual cDNA molecules. TCRdb used MiXCR to reprocess the 5' RACE reads, holding one entry per CDR3 protein. Among more than 85,000 distinct CDR3 sequences, 10% to 15% were seen once, and the ten largest hold 3% to 4.5%. The CDR3 covers 15 residues. V gave up 6 bases and J gave up 7 bases; unmatched junction bases: 11. The germline V gene has CDR1 MNHEY and CDR2 SMNVEV (reference sequence). This sequence joins TRBV27 and TRBJ1-4, with 7 positions matching TRBD1. The input for sequencing was whole blood, taken at baseline. This clonotype originated in an adult who was a healthcare worker with PCR-confirmed SARS-CoV-2 infection or an uninfected control (not recorded which). The CDR3 here is CASSALTGSGEKLFF. In DNA form, the CDR3 reads TGTGCCAGCAGCGCATTGACAGGGTCGGGTGAAAAACTGTTTTTT.